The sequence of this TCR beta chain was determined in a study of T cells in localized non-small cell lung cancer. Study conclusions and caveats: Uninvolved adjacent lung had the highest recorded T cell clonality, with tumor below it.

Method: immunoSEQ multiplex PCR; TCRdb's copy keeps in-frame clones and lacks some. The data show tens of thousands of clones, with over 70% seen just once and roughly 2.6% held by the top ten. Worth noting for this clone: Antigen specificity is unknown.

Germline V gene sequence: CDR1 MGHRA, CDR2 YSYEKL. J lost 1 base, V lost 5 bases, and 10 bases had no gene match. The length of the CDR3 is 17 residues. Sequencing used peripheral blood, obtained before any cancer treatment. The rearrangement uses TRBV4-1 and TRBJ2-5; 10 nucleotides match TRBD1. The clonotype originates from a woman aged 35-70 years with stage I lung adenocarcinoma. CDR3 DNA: TGCGCCAGCAGCAATATCGGACAGGGGGTGTCCCAAGAGACCCAGTACTTC. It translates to CASSNIGQGVSQETQYF.